The 17 T cell receptor beta chains given below trace back to one sample, sequenced in a study of blood T cells in healthy people across ages. With a J-beta primer mix and a sample-barcoded 5' primer, a second PCR ran 7 to 11 cycles. Each CDR3 protein gets one entry after TCRdb re-called the 5' RACE reads with MiXCR. The sample includes about 290,000 distinct CDR3 sequences, roughly 26% of them seen just once. The sample consisted of blood. The source is a woman in her 70s in good health.

This clonotype was counted between two and nine times. The chain combines TRBV6-2 or TRBV6-3 with TRBJ1-4; D remains unclear. CDR1 is MNHEY, CDR2 SVGEGT, per germline. The CDR3 contains 15 residues. Trimming removed 6 bases at V and 7 bases at J, with 18 bases between. The CDR3 spells CASSYEDQRVEKLFF. DNA of the CDR3: TGTGCCAGCAGCTACGAGGACCAACGGGTTGAAAAACTGTTTTTT.

This clonotype was seen only a few times. The chain joins TRBV6-2 or TRBV6-3 to TRBJ2-3; 9 bases are a match to TRBD2. Germline V lookup: CDR1 MNHEY, CDR2 SVGEGT. Trimming cost V 8 bases and J 1 base; bases outside gene matches: 4. The CDR3 consists of 14 residues. The DNA of the CDR3 is TGTGCCAGCGCGCGGGAGGGCGGCACAGATACGCAGTATTTT. It codes for CASAREGGTDTQYF.

This clonotype showed up just a few times. The rearrangement links TRBV7-2 to TRBJ1-2; 10 nucleotides match TRBD1. The CDR3 has 15 amino acids. Trimming took 3 bases from V and 7 from J; bases not matched to a gene: 8. CDR1 SGHTA and CDR2 FQGNSA come from the germline V gene. CDR3 in amino acids: CASSLEGQGIGGYTF. The CDR3 DNA is TGTGCCAGCAGCTTGGAGGGACAGGGGATTGGTGGCTACACCTTC.

This clonotype came up a few times. The chain has TRBV4-1 and TRBJ1-1, with 7 bases lining up with TRBD1. The CDR3 covers 15 residues. J lost 5 bases, V lost 2 bases, and 8 bases had no gene match. Germline CDR1 and CDR2: MGHRA and YSYEKL. The CDR3 DNA is TGCGCCAGCAGCCAACAATCCACAGGGGTTACTGAAGCTTTCTTT. Encoded protein: CASSQQSTGVTEAFF.

This clonotype was counted a single time. This rearrangement joins TRBV24-1 to TRBJ2-5; a possible D gene is TRBD2 (5 bases). The J call could be wrong; TRBJ2-1 is a better fit for the DNA end. The CDR3 loop spans 11 amino acids. Germline V gene lookup returns CDR1 KGHDR and CDR2 SFDVKD. The CDR3 DNA reads TGTGCCACCTCGAGGGTAAATGAGCAGTTCTTC. Translation: CATSRVNEQFF.

This clonotype was counted only a few times. The V and J genes are TRBV7-2 and TRBJ2-1; 8 positions agree with TRBD2. The CDR3 is made up of 16 amino acids. The ends lost 6 bases at V and 4 bases at J; junction bases unmatched: 11. CDR1 and CDR2 (germline): SGHTA, FQGNSA. CDR3 sequence (DNA): TGTGCCAGCAGTCTAGCGGGTAGCAGGGCTTACAATGAGCAGTTCTTC. Encoded protein: CASSLAGSRAYNEQFF.

Only a few counts were recorded for this clonotype. V usage is TRBV7-9 and J usage is TRBJ2-5, with 7 bases matching TRBD2. CDR3 length: 15 amino acids. Germline-derived CDR1 and CDR2 are SEHNR and FQNEAQ (reference sequence). The ends lost 2 bases at V and 5 bases at J; junction bases unmatched: 8. CDR3 sequence: CASSLRGSSWETQYF. CDR3 coding DNA: TGTGCCAGCAGCTTACGCGGGAGTTCGTGGGAGACCCAGTACTTC. Full variable domain (outside the CDR3, taken from reference TRBV7-9 and TRBJ2-5): DTGVSQNPRHKITKRGQNVTFRCDPISEHNRLYWYRQTLGQGPEFLTYFQNEAQLEKSRLLSDRFSAERPKGSFSTLEIQRTEQGDSAMYLCASSLRGSSWETQYFGPGTRLLVL.

This clonotype has a count of ten or more. V and J are TRBV20-1 and TRBJ2-5; D remains unclear. CDR3 length equals 15 residues. Germline lookup yields CDR1 DFQATT and CDR2 SNEGSKA (reference sequence). V lost 2 bases to trimming and J lost 2 bases, with 15 bases between them. This chain's CDR3 is CSARIFGRQQETQYF. The CDR3 DNA reads TGCAGTGCTAGAATATTCGGCAGGCAACAAGAGACCCAGTACTTC.

This clonotype was seen more than once but under ten times. Because the CDR3 is missing its conserved closing phenylalanine or tryptophan, this is likely a read error. The gene calls are TRBV3-1 and TRBJ2-7; no definite D call. Trimming removed 2 bases from V and 6 bases from J, with 8 bases in between. There are 12 residues in the CDR3. Looked up from germline, CDR1 is LGHDT and CDR2 is YNNKEL (reference sequence). The CDR3 reads CASSQRMGEQYL. CDR3 nucleotide sequence: TGTGCCAGCAGCCAAAGGATGGGCGAGCAGTACCTC.

This clonotype appeared a few times. This chain uses TRBV20-1 with TRBJ2-1; tentatively, D is TRBD2 (6 bases). The CDR3 runs 14 residues. The germline CDR1 and CDR2 sequences are DFQATT and SNEGSKA (reference sequence). V dropped 2 bases and J dropped 4 bases, with 12 bases sitting between them. The CDR3 loop is CSARPSVTYNEQFF. The CDR3 bases are TGCAGTGCTAGACCTAGCGTCACTTACAATGAGCAGTTCTTC.

The table lists this clonotype with a few counts. The chain employs TRBV27 and TRBJ1-1; maybe TRBD1 (6 bases). This CDR3 region has 13 residues. Germline V gives CDR1 MNHEY, CDR2 SMNVEV (reference sequence). Trimming stripped 5 bases from V and 6 bases from J, with 13 bases between. The CDR3 DNA is TGTGCCAGCAGTCCACGGGACACCCCTGAAGCTTTCTTT. The encoded protein is CASSPRDTPEAFF.

This clonotype appeared a few times. One junction end disagrees with the germline gene, perhaps due to a read error. The chain couples TRBV7-8 to TRBJ2-7, with D possibly being TRBD1 or TRBD2 (5 bases each). CDR3 length equals 13 residues. Germline CDR1 reads SGHVS; CDR2 reads FQNEAQ. The CDR3 is CASSLAGQPGPRF. CDR3 DNA: TGTGCCAGCAGCTTAGCCGGGCAGCCGGGGCCCCGCTTC.

A word on this clonotype: One junction end does not reproduce the germline sequence, and a read error may be involved. The V call is TRBV29-1, the J call TRBJ2-5, with TRBD1 as a possible D gene (5 bases). This CDR3 has 13 residues. Germline V CDR1 and CDR2: SQVTM, ANQGSEA. The DNA of the CDR3 is TGCGGCGTCCAAACAGGCTTTTCAGAGACCCAGTACTTC. Amino acid sequence: CGVQTGFSETQYF.

This clonotype has a handful of counts. One end of the junction varies from germline; a read error may be responsible. V is TRBV28 and J is TRBJ2-7; the match to TRBD2 covers 7 bases. Germline CDR1 and CDR2: MDHEN and SYDVKM. CDR3 length equals 16 residues. Here the CDR3 DNA reads TGTGCCGGCAGTTTTTCTCTAGCGGCCCTCACATACGAGCAGTACTTC. Amino acids: CAGSFSLAALTYEQYF.

In its sample, this clonotype was seen a few times. The chain employs TRBV7-9 and TRBJ2-1; 9 bases fit TRBD1. The CDR3 is 16 residues long. Germline-derived CDR1 and CDR2 are SEHNR and FQNEAQ (reference sequence). The trim removed 3 bases at V and 5 bases at J, leaving 8 bases unmatched. The CDR3 is CASSFFAGQGNNEQFF. The CDR3 bases are TGTGCCAGCAGCTTCTTTGCGGGACAGGGCAACAATGAGCAGTTCTTC.

The CDR3, as DNA: TGTGCCAGCAGTTTGTTTCTAGCGGGAAGAGCAGATACGCAGTATTTT. It yields the protein CASSLFLAGRADTQYF. V usage is TRBV28 and J usage is TRBJ2-3; 9 bases match TRBD2. The CDR3 length is 16 residues. The germline V gene has CDR1 MDHEN and CDR2 SYDVKM. The V and J ends lost 3 bases and 4 bases, in that order; junction bases with no gene match: 8.

This chain links TRBV6-6 with TRBJ2-7; the D gene could be TRBD1 or TRBD2 (5 bases each). The ends were cut back, 4 bases at V and 5 bases at J, with 12 bases in the middle. This CDR3 has 13 residues. Germline V CDR1 and CDR2: MNHNY, SVGAGI (reference sequence). The CDR3 spells CASSSGPLDEQYF. CDR3 nucleotides: TGTGCCAGCAGTTCGGGGCCCTTAGACGAGCAGTACTTC.